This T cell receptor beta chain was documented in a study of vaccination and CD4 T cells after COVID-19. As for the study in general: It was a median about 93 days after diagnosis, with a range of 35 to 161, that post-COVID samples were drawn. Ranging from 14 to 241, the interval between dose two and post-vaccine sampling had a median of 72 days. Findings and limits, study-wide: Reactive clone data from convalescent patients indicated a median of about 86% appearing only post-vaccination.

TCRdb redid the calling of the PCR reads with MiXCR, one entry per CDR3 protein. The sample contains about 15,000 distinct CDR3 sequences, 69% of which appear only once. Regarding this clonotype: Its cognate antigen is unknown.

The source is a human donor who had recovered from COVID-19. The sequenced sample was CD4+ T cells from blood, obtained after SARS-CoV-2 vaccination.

CDR3 bases: TGTGCCAGCAGGCGGCCGGGACAGGGTAGGAACGAGCAGTACTTC. This encodes CASRRPGQGRNEQYF. V and J are TRBV6-1 and TRBJ2-7; 9 bases agree with TRBD1. The CDR3 is 15 amino acids. V trimming: 6 bases; J trimming: 5 bases; junction bases outside the gene matches: 11. The germline CDR1 and CDR2 sequences are MNHNS and SASEGT.